The 27 T cell receptor beta chains below all came from one sample that was sequenced in a study of CXCR3-negative and CXCR3-positive naive CD8 T cells. Libraries were UMI-labeled 5' RACE TRB cDNA. TCRdb re-called the 5' RACE reads; every CDR3 protein appears as one record, without DNA. The sample table sets out roughly 48,000 distinct CDR3 sequences. Sequencing was carried out using memory CD8+ T cells from blood. The receptors here all came from a human donor in good health. Some clones in this sample may be carry-over from other donors' samples.

J is TRBJ1-3 and V is TRBV4-2; no DNA is available, so the TRBD1 call from TCRdb remains unchecked. Germline CDR1 LGHNA, CDR2 YNFKEQ. This CDR3 has 14 amino acids. CDR3 loop: CASSPGRGGNTIYF.

The J gene is TRBJ2-2, the V gene TRBV7-9; the D gene TCRdb calls, TRBD1, cannot be checked with no DNA. The CDR3 length is 16 residues. CDR1 and CDR2 (germline): SEHNR, FQNEAQ (reference sequence). The CDR3 region is CASSTPDGAATGELFF.

The chain employs TRBV29-1 and TRBJ2-2; TCRdb lists TRBD2, though no DNA is available to test this call. Looked up from germline, CDR1 is SQVTM and CDR2 is ANQGSEA. The CDR3 has 18 amino acids. The chain's CDR3 is CSVEFPGGPFSDTGELFF.

The V gene is TRBV28, the J gene TRBJ2-7; the D call from TCRdb, TRBD1, cannot be confirmed without DNA. Germline V gives CDR1 MDHEN, CDR2 SYDVKM. The CDR3 is 12 residues long. The CDR3 here is CASRHDSNEQYF.

The chain joins TRBV14 to TRBJ2-7. The germline V gene encodes CDR1 SGHDN and CDR2 FVKESK. This CDR3 contains 13 residues. CDR3 amino acids: CASSQDSVLKQYF.

This chain links TRBV2 with TRBJ2-5; TCRdb reports TRBD2, a call that lacks DNA to check it against. The CDR3 contains 16 residues. Germline V lookup: CDR1 SNHLY, CDR2 FYNNEI. The CDR3 here is CASSDPGLAGLGTQYF.

The chain couples TRBV28 to TRBJ2-1. This CDR3 has 14 residues. Per germline, CDR1 MDHEN and CDR2 SYDVKM. CDR3 residues: CASSYLSSYNEQFF. Using reference TRBV28 and TRBJ2-1 for the parts outside the CDR3, the full variable domain is DVKVTQSSRYLVKRTGEKVFLECVQDMDHENMFWYRQDPGLGLRLIYFSYDVKMKEKGDIPEGYSVSREKKERFSLILESASTNQTSMYLCASSYLSSYNEQFFGPGTRLTVL.

The chain recombines TRBV28 with TRBJ2-7. CDR1 is MDHEN and CDR2 is SYDVKM in the germline V gene. CDR3 length: 14 amino acids. CDR3 region: CASSLFRTSYEQYF.

The chain is built from TRBV29-1 and TRBJ2-4. The CDR3 sequence is 11 residues long. CDR1 SQVTM and CDR2 ANQGSEA come from the germline V gene. This CDR3 is CSVESGSVQYF.

The chain recombines TRBV19 with TRBJ1-2. In germline, CDR1 is LNHDA, CDR2 SQIVND (reference sequence). CDR3 length: 13 residues. The CDR3 spells CASSMSYDYGYTF.

The V call is TRBV29-1, the J call TRBJ2-1; without DNA, the TCRdb call of TRBD1 cannot be checked. From germline, CDR1 is SQVTM and CDR2 ANQGSEA. The CDR3 is made up of 13 amino acids. CDR3: CSVTGTGDLEQFF.

This rearrangement joins TRBV14 to TRBJ2-5; the TCRdb call, TRBD1, lacks DNA for checking. This CDR3 comprises 14 residues. CDR1 SGHDN and CDR2 FVKESK come from the germline V gene. CDR3 loop: CASTKTGLEETQYF.

The chain combines TRBV19 with TRBJ2-2; TCRdb's D call, TRBD1, is unchecked because there is no DNA. The CDR3 runs 15 residues. Looked up from germline, CDR1 is LNHDA and CDR2 is SQIVND (reference sequence). The CDR3: CAGSRAGGNTGELFF.

This sequence joins TRBV29-1 and TRBJ1-1; TCRdb's D call of TRBD1 is untestable without DNA. This CDR3 has 11 amino acids. Germline loops: CDR1 SQVTM, CDR2 ANQGSEA. The CDR3 here is CSVSGETEAFF.

Here the CDR3 reads CASSSGTGAGGELFF. This chain joins TRBV6-6 and TRBJ2-2; TCRdb's D gene call, TRBD1, goes unchecked for lack of DNA. The CDR3 loop spans 15 amino acids. The germline CDR1 and CDR2 sequences are MNHNY and SVGAGI (reference sequence).

The chain recombines TRBV28 with TRBJ2-7; TCRdb's D gene call, TRBD1, goes unchecked for lack of DNA. The CDR3 consists of 14 residues. In germline, CDR1 is MDHEN, CDR2 SYDVKM. This CDR3 reads CASSLGTVGYEQYF.

The chain joins TRBV4-1 to TRBJ2-2; lacking DNA, the TRBD2 call made by TCRdb goes unchecked. Germline-derived CDR1 and CDR2 are MGHRA and YSYEKL. The CDR3 contains 18 residues. CDR3: CASSHAPLLAGGGGELFF.

The chain has TRBV29-1 and TRBJ2-3. The germline V gene encodes CDR1 SQVTM and CDR2 ANQGSEA. There are 14 residues in the CDR3. The chain's CDR3 is CSVEAGLVRDTQYF.

The chain combines TRBV21-1 with TRBJ1-1; checking the TCRdb D call of TRBD1 is not possible without DNA. TRBV21-1 is marked as a pseudogene. This CDR3 is built from 11 residues. The CDR3 region is CATEGRDEAFF.

V is TRBV29-1 and J is TRBJ2-1; TCRdb picks TRBD2, but there is no DNA to check that call. This CDR3 spans 13 amino acids. Looked up from germline, CDR1 is SQVTM and CDR2 is ANQGSEA. The CDR3 reads CSVGGLAASEQFF.

The chain joins TRBV7-3 to TRBJ2-3. This CDR3 spans 14 amino acids. Germline V gives CDR1 SGHTA, CDR2 FQGTGA. CDR3 region: CASSLNARTDTQYF.

The rearrangement joins TRBV29-1 to TRBJ2-7; TCRdb selects TRBD1, and the lack of DNA leaves this call unchecked. CDR3 length: 15 residues. Germline lookup yields CDR1 SQVTM and CDR2 ANQGSEA. CDR3 in amino acids: CSVEETGGLTYEQYF.

This rearrangement joins TRBV15 to TRBJ2-1; TCRdb's D call, TRBD1, is unchecked because there is no DNA. CDR1 LNHNV and CDR2 YYDKDF come from the germline V gene (reference sequence). The CDR3 length is 13 residues. The CDR3 loop is CATAPHPSNEQFF. Together with reference TRBV15 and TRBJ2-1, the CDR3 gives the full variable domain: DAMVIQNPRYQVTQFGKPVTLSCSQTLNHNVMYWYQQKSSQAPKLLFHYYDKDFNNEADTPDNFQSRRPNTSFCFLDIRSPGLGDTAMYLCATAPHPSNEQFFGPGTRLTVL.

V gene TRBV29-1 combines with J gene TRBJ2-7; TCRdb lists TRBD1, though no DNA is available to test this call. Germline V CDR1 and CDR2: SQVTM, ANQGSEA. CDR3 size: 13 residues. CDR3 in amino acids: CSVHTGETYEQYF.

The rearrangement uses TRBV12-3 or TRBV12-4 and TRBJ2-7; without DNA, the TCRdb call of TRBD1 cannot be checked. This CDR3 comprises 12 residues. The CDR3 sequence: CASLRGGSEQYF.

CDR3 residues: CASSYSGSNQPQHF. V gene TRBV6-2 or TRBV6-3 combines with J gene TRBJ1-5. The length of the CDR3 is 14 residues. Germline CDR1 and CDR2: MNHEY and SVGEGT.

The chain couples TRBV7-9 to TRBJ2-5. This CDR3 is 14 amino acids long. Germline CDR1 SEHNR, CDR2 FQNEAQ (reference sequence). The CDR3 reads CASSLASTQETQYF.